This record concerns one TCR beta chain sequence. Isolated RNA was reverse transcribed into cDNA used as the sequencing template. Measured with immunoSEQ multiplex PCR; TCRdb has only the in-frame clones, and not every one. The profile shows roughly 250,000 clones, roughly two thirds of them singletons. The data stem from a study of CD8+ T cells in alopecia areata. Individuals with alopecia areata gave both lesional scalp punch biopsies and peripheral blood for collection. The germline CDR1 and CDR2 sequences are SNHLY and FYNNEI. The germline V and J ends were trimmed by 5 bases and 0 bases, with 8 bases remaining between them. The CDR3 covers 14 residues.

The receptor's source is a human donor with alopecia areata. V is TRBV2 and J is TRBJ2-4, with D maybe TRBD1 (5 bases). Source: CD4+ T cells sorted from blood, taken at week 0. CDR3 amino acids: CASSKGLAKNIQYF. The CDR3 DNA follows: TGTGCCAGCAGTAAGGGGCTAGCCAAAAACATTCAGTACTTC. Filled out from reference TRBV2 and TRBJ2-4, the complete variable domain reads EPEVTQTPSHQVTQMGQEVILRCVPISNHLYFYWYRQILGQKVEFLVSFYNNEISEKSEIFDDQFSVERPDGSNFTLKIRSTKLEDSAMYFCASSKGLAKNIQYFGAGTRLSVL.